These 21 T cell receptor beta chains were sequenced from one sample in a study of cytomegalovirus exposure and HLA in healthy donors (dated by TCRdb to between 2016 and 2019). The receptor library was made with the immunoSEQ multiplex PCR assay. For the multiplex PCR, a mixture combining 60 forward primers for TCR Vbeta segments and 13 reverse primers for TCR Jbeta segments was used. The source is immuneACCESS, and TCRdb retained only in-frame sequences with V and J called. Part of the clones is not carried over; for the studies checked, unresolved V genes explain less than half of this, and the remainder is unexplained. The sample profile shows roughly 78,000 clones; 55% to 75% of them were found once. The top ten constitute 5.7% of the sample. The sequenced sample consisted of PBMCs. Receptor source: a man aged 30 to 45 in good health and CMV-seropositive.

The chain carries TRBV28 and TRBJ2-5, with 10 bases matching TRBD1. V shed 5 bases, J shed 2 bases, and the junction held 8 bases outside the gene matches. Germline values: CDR1 MDHEN, CDR2 SYDVKM. This CDR3 is built from 16 residues. CDR3 nucleotide sequence: TGTGCCAGCAGTCCCATTATGGGACAGGGGCAAGAGACCCAGTACTTC. This encodes CASSPIMGQGQETQYF. The full variable domain, with the rest looked up from reference TRBV28 and TRBJ2-5, is DVKVTQSSRYLVKRTGEKVFLECVQDMDHENMFWYRQDPGLGLRLIYFSYDVKMKEKGDIPEGYSVSREKKERFSLILESASTNQTSMYLCASSPIMGQGQETQYFGPGTRLLVL.

This clone occurred a few times. Additional DNA sequences in this sample encode the identical CDR3. The J gene is TRBJ2-2, the V gene TRBV4-1, with a tentative D call TRBD1 (5 bases). This CDR3 is 17 amino acids long. Between the trimmed V and J ends, which lost 4 bases and 4 bases, there was a span of 19 bases. Per the germline V gene, CDR1 is MGHRA and CDR2 is YSYEKL. The CDR3 nucleotides read TGCGCCAGCAGCCCCTCCCTTTACAGGACGAGCACCGGGGAGCTGTTTTTT. Translated, it gives CASSPSLYRTSTGELFF.

This chain uses TRBV6-5 with TRBJ1-6; D uncertain. V was clipped by 4 bases and J by 7 bases, with 8 bases between them. This CDR3 is 13 amino acids long. From germline, CDR1 is MNHEY and CDR2 SVGAGI. The CDR3 nucleotides are TGTGCCAGCAGTTGGACGGGAAATTCACCCCTCCACTTT. It specifies CASSWTGNSPLHF.

The chain uses TRBV30 and TRBJ2-5, with 14 positions matching TRBD2. The CDR3 extends over 15 amino acids. Germline assignment: CDR1 GTSNPN and CDR2 SVGIG (reference sequence). With V trimmed by 4 bases and J by 5 bases, 6 bases remained unmatched. The CDR3 coding sequence is TGTGCCTGGACAGCCGGGACTAGCGGGAGTGAGACCCAGTACTTC. As protein: CAWTAGTSGSETQYF.

V and J are TRBV27 and TRBJ2-5, with 8 bases identical to TRBD2. The CDR3 loop spans 16 amino acids. After removal of 6 bases from V and 6 bases from J, the junction contained 15 bases not matched to a gene. Germline V gene lookup returns CDR1 MNHEY and CDR2 SMNVEV (reference sequence). The CDR3 loop reads CASSKGLAGPGQTQYF. The CDR3 coding sequence is TGTGCCAGCAGCAAAGGGCTAGCGGGTCCGGGCCAGACCCAGTACTTC.

The chain combines TRBV11-2 with TRBJ1-4; no firm D call. V was shortened by 5 bases and J by 8 bases, with 12 bases between the two germline ends. Germline V lookup: CDR1 SGHAT, CDR2 FQNNGV. This CDR3 spans 13 amino acids. CDR3 nucleotides: TGTGCCAGCAGCCGCGGGCCGGGGGAAAAACTGTTTTTT. It yields the protein CASSRGPGEKLFF. Full variable domain (outside the CDR3, taken from reference TRBV11-2 and TRBJ1-4): EAGVAQSPRYKIIEKRQSVAFWCNPISGHATLYWYQQILGQGPKLLIQFQNNGVVDDSQLPKDRFSAERLKGVDSTLKIQPAKLEDSAVYLCASSRGPGEKLFFGSGTQLSVL.

The chain links TRBV11-3 to TRBJ2-2; D not resolved. Germline V gene sequence: CDR1 SGHNT, CDR2 YENEEA. V lost 6 bases and J 2 bases, leaving 4 bases between the germline ends. This CDR3 contains 12 residues. CDR3 in DNA: TGTGCCAGCAGTAAAAACACCGGGGAGCTGTTTTTT. Encoded protein: CASSKNTGELFF.

The count of this clone is one. The V gene is TRBV27, the J gene TRBJ2-3; 7 bases match TRBD1. This CDR3 spans 15 amino acids. Germline V gives CDR1 MNHEY, CDR2 SMNVEV (reference sequence). V gave up 5 bases and J gave up 2 bases; unmatched junction bases: 7. CDR3: CASSPRDRPTDTQYF. CDR3 in DNA: TGTGCCAGCAGTCCTCGGGACAGACCCACAGATACGCAGTATTTT.

The chain links TRBV19 to TRBJ1-1; TRBD1 matches at 12 bases. V dropped 4 bases and J dropped 11; count of bases not matched to a gene: 5. The length of the CDR3 is 13 residues. Germline CDR1 is LNHDA and CDR2 is SQIVND (reference sequence). This CDR3 reads CASSTGTGGFAFF. The CDR3 DNA follows: TGTGCCAGTAGTACAGGGACAGGGGGCTTCGCTTTCTTT.

The genes are TRBV5-6 and TRBJ2-3; 9 nucleotides match TRBD2. CDR1 and CDR2 (germline): SGHDT, YYEEEE. Trimming took 0 bases from V and 4 from J; bases not matched to a gene: 6. The CDR3 contains 16 residues. CDR3 sequence (DNA): TGTGCCAGCAGCTTGGTGGGGCGGGAGGGCCCAGATACGCAGTATTTT. Protein sequence: CASSLVGREGPDTQYF.

This clone was counted only a few times. The chain has TRBV7-2 and TRBJ2-7; the match to TRBD2 covers 8 bases. Germline assignment: CDR1 SGHTA and CDR2 FQGNSA. The V gene end was trimmed by 5 bases and the J gene end by 5 bases; junction bases not matched to a gene: 8. The CDR3 spans 14 residues. CDR3 in DNA: TGTGCCAGCAGCGCCCCGACTAGCGTGCACGAGCAGTACTTC. It is translated as CASSAPTSVHEQYF.

The genes are TRBV27 and TRBJ2-7; D may be TRBD1 (5 bases). CDR1 is MNHEY and CDR2 is SMNVEV in the germline V gene (reference sequence). Trimming cost V 3 bases and J 6 bases, with 12 bases left between them. The length of the CDR3 is 13 residues. For the CDR3, the DNA is TGTGCCAGCAGTTTCACGACAGCACGCGAGCAGTACTTC. Its protein product is CASSFTTAREQYF.

This chain connects TRBV4-2 to TRBJ2-7; D is perhaps TRBD2 (6 bases). From germline, CDR1 is LGHNA and CDR2 YNFKEQ. The CDR3 sequence is 15 residues long. V was pared by 0 bases and J by 2 bases, with 11 bases between. The DNA of the CDR3 is TGTGCCAGCAGCCAAGATGTGGAGGGTCCCTACGAGCAGTACTTC. Residues: CASSQDVEGPYEQYF.

The table lists this clone with a few counts. The chain recombines TRBV2 with TRBJ2-7; TRBD2 matches 11 bases. The length of the CDR3 is 16 residues. Germline trimming cut 6 bases from V and 2 bases from J; bases unmatched to any gene: 9. Germline V gene data show CDR1 as SNHLY and CDR2 as FYNNEI. CDR3 bases: TGTGCCAGCAGCGTACTCCGACTAGCGGGAACCTACGAGCAGTACTTC. Encoded protein: CASSVLRLAGTYEQYF.

The CDR3 nucleotides are TGTGCCAGCAGCGTAGTAACAGGCGATGAGCAGTTCTTC. It codes for CASSVVTGDEQFF. The rearrangement uses TRBV9 and TRBJ2-1; tentative D call: TRBD1 (5 bases). Trimming removed 0 bases from V and 8 bases from J, with 9 bases in between. Germline values: CDR1 SGDLS, CDR2 YYNGEE. This CDR3 is 13 amino acids long.

The V gene is TRBV21-1, the J gene TRBJ2-7; TRBD2, the D gene given by the table, was not confirmed from the DNA. TRBV21-1 is shown as a pseudogene. CDR3 length equals 14 residues. The CDR3 protein is CASSNGGQAYEQYF. The CDR3 DNA reads TGTGCCAGCAGCAATGGCGGGCAAGCCTACGAGCAGTACTTC.

This chain links TRBV7-2 with TRBJ2-7; 10 bases map to TRBD2. The germline V gene has CDR1 SGHTA and CDR2 FQGNSA. The V gene end was trimmed by 6 bases and the J gene end by 7 bases; junction bases not matched to a gene: 12. The CDR3 spans 15 residues. The CDR3 sequence: CASREASGSSGEQYF. DNA of the CDR3: TGTGCCAGCAGGGAAGCTAGCGGGAGCTCTGGGGAGCAGTACTTC.

The gene calls are TRBV9 and TRBJ2-3; 7 bases align to TRBD2. The CDR3 extends over 13 amino acids. Looked up from germline, CDR1 is SGDLS and CDR2 is YYNGEE. V lost 0 bases and J lost 9; bases outside the gene matches: 4. CDR3 in DNA: TGTGCCAGCAGCGTAGTTGAGGGAGGGACGCAGTATTTT. This sequence encodes CASSVVEGGTQYF.

The chain couples TRBV2 to TRBJ2-5; 10 bases are shared with TRBD2. After removal of 7 bases from V and 11 bases from J, the junction contained 13 bases not matched to a gene. Germline values: CDR1 SNHLY, CDR2 FYNNEI. The length of the CDR3 is 14 residues. The CDR3 here is CASNGLADPGEQYF. CDR3 DNA sequence: TGTGCCAGCAACGGACTAGCGGACCCGGGGGAGCAGTACTTC.

The J gene is TRBJ2-3, the V gene TRBV5-1, with TRBD2 matching over 9 bases. The germline gives CDR1 SGHRS, CDR2 YFSETQ. This CDR3 has 15 residues. Germline trimming cut 4 bases from V and 2 bases from J; bases unmatched to any gene: 5. CDR3 nucleotides: TGCGCCAGCAGCCCGGGACTAGCAGCCACAGATACGCAGTATTTT. This encodes CASSPGLAATDTQYF.

V usage is TRBV19 and J usage is TRBJ2-5; 7 bases are shared with TRBD1. The germline gives CDR1 LNHDA, CDR2 SQIVND (reference sequence). This CDR3 is 14 amino acids long. The V segment lost 4 bases and the J segment 11 bases; nucleotides outside the gene matches: 13. The CDR3 protein is CASSKGQPTTEQYF. The CDR3 nucleotides read TGTGCCAGTAGTAAGGGACAGCCAACCACGGAGCAGTACTTC.